This record covers a single T cell receptor beta chain. The data were obtained in a study of PD-L1 blockade in urothelial cancer. Study as a whole: Beginning around 2014, patients received atezolizumab, given as 1,200 mg intravenously every 3 weeks. The median number of T cells present in blood samples was about 140,000. Blood analysis took place 3 weeks (second dose) and 6 weeks after treatment start.

Each PCR had synthetic TCR analog templates added to it as a spike-in. Sequencing was performed with immunoSEQ multiplex PCR; in TCRdb, only in-frame clones are kept and a portion is missing. The sample holds about 90,000 clones; over 80% are singletons and the top ten take around 8%. Time point denoted: peripheral blood 6 weeks after treatment start. The CDR3 is 15 residues long. V shed 5 bases and J 10 bases; nucleotides not matched to a gene: 10. Per germline, CDR1 SGHTA and CDR2 FQGNSA. This rearrangement joins TRBV7-2 to TRBJ1-6, with 8 positions matching TRBD1. This sequence originates from a man aged 65 to 85 with urothelial cancer. Sequencing used PBMCs, obtained around atezolizumab (anti-PD-L1) treatment. Here the CDR3 DNA reads TGTGCCAGCAGCCTACGTCAGGGGGCGGAATCACCCCTCCACTTT. Translation: CASSLRQGAESPLHF.